Below are 10 T cell receptor beta chains sequenced from a single sample in a study of shared clonotypes between healthy human individuals. TCRdb's table, derived via immunoSEQ multiplex PCR, lists solely in-frame clones and lacks some. This sample carries millions of clones, 85% to 95% of them seen once, and the ten largest clones take over 0.12%. Sequenced sample: naive CD4+ T cells sorted from blood. The subset: CD45RA+ positively selected. These TCRs come from a man younger than 30 in good health.

The chain uses TRBV2 and TRBJ1-3; 7 bases agree with TRBD1. CDR1 is SNHLY, CDR2 FYNNEI, per germline. The junction had 5 bases not matched to a gene; V was cut back by 8 bases and J by 1 base. The CDR3 is made up of 14 amino acids. CDR3 in amino acids: CASRKTGSGNTIYF. The CDR3 nucleotides are TGTGCCAGCCGTAAGACAGGGTCTGGAAACACCATATATTTT.

The chain uses TRBV5-1 and TRBJ2-1; D call uncertain. This CDR3 region has 14 residues. The germline V gene has CDR1 SGHRS and CDR2 YFSETQ. Trimming took off 3 bases at V and 0 bases at J, with 7 bases between the two ends. The CDR3 reads CASSSMNSYNEQFF. CDR3 DNA: TGCGCCAGCAGCTCTATGAACTCCTACAATGAGCAGTTCTTC. Supplemented by reference TRBV5-1 and TRBJ2-1, the full variable domain reads KAGVTQTPRYLIKTRGQQVTLSCSPISGHRSVSWYQQTPGQGLQFLFEYFSETQRNKGNFPGRFSGRQFSNSRSEMNVSTLELGDSALYLCASSSMNSYNEQFFGPGTRLTVL.

The chain links TRBV10-3 to TRBJ1-1; D is possibly TRBD1 (5 bases). CDR1 is ENHRY and CDR2 is SYGVKD in the germline V gene. The CDR3 sequence is 13 residues long. Trimming took 7 bases from V and 7 from J, leaving 16 bases between them. The CDR3: CAITKSRGDEAFF. CDR3 in DNA: TGTGCCATCACCAAGTCGAGGGGCGATGAAGCTTTCTTT.

The V call is TRBV6-1, the J call TRBJ2-3, with TRBD2 identical over 12 bases. V lost 4 bases, J lost 4 bases, and 3 bases stayed unmatched. Germline V gene sequence: CDR1 MNHNS, CDR2 SASEGT. The CDR3 is made up of 15 amino acids. This chain's CDR3 is CASSVLAGGPDTQYF. Here the CDR3 DNA reads TGTGCCAGCAGTGTCCTAGCGGGAGGGCCAGATACGCAGTATTTT.

This clone was picked up one time. The gene calls are TRBV19 and TRBJ1-5; a possible D gene is TRBD1 (5 bases). The CDR3 has 17 amino acids. Germline V gene data show CDR1 as LNHDA and CDR2 as SQIVND (reference sequence). V dropped 1 base and J dropped 0 bases, with 13 bases sitting between them. CDR3 amino acids: CASSIVPTGYSNQPQHF. CDR3 coding DNA: TGTGCCAGTAGTATAGTTCCAACAGGCTATAGCAATCAGCCCCAGCATTTT. Variable domain in full (rest from reference TRBV19 and TRBJ1-5): DGGITQSPKYLFRKEGQNVTLSCEQNLNHDAMYWYRQDPGQGLRLIYYSQIVNDFQKGDIAEGYSVSREKKESFPLTVTSAQKNPTAFYLCASSIVPTGYSNQPQHFGDGTRLSIL.

The table lists this clone with a count of one. This chain links TRBV6-6 with TRBJ2-7; TRBD1 aligns across 8 bases. The V and J ends lost 5 bases and 6 bases, in that order; junction bases with no gene match: 9. The CDR3 consists of 14 residues. Germline CDR1 is MNHNY and CDR2 is SVGAGI (reference sequence). The CDR3: CASSPRQGHPEQYF. In DNA form, the CDR3 reads TGTGCCAGCAGTCCTCGACAGGGGCACCCCGAGCAGTACTTC.

About this clone: The same CDR3 is also encoded by other DNA sequences in this sample. The chain has TRBV11-2 and TRBJ2-7; the D is unclear. V lost 0 bases and J 3 bases, leaving 3 bases between the germline ends. CDR3 length equals 12 residues. Per germline, CDR1 SGHAT and CDR2 FQNNGV. The CDR3 nucleotides read TGTGCCAGCAGCTTAGAGTACTACGAGCAGTACTTC. Translating it yields CASSLEYYEQYF.

The rearrangement uses TRBV5-1 and TRBJ1-2; a weak D match, TRBD1 (5 bases). CDR3 length equals 12 residues. Germline assignment: CDR1 SGHRS and CDR2 YFSETQ. The ends were cut back, 4 bases at V and 1 base at J, with 5 bases in the middle. CDR3 coding DNA: TGCGCCAGCAGCGGGGGTAACTATGGCTACACCTTC. As protein: CASSGGNYGYTF.

The V and J genes are TRBV28 and TRBJ1-1; D not resolved. Germline CDR1 and CDR2: MDHEN and SYDVKM. This CDR3 is built from 13 residues. Trimming took off 5 bases at V and 0 bases at J, with 7 bases between the two ends. CDR3 loop: CASSTQMNTEAFF. In DNA form, the CDR3 reads TGTGCCAGCAGTACCCAGATGAACACTGAAGCTTTCTTT.

This chain joins TRBV5-1 and TRBJ1-4, with TRBD1 matching over 7 bases. The CDR3 sequence is 15 residues long. Trimming cost V 0 bases and J 5 bases; bases outside gene matches: 4. CDR1 and CDR2 from the germline V gene are SGHRS and YFSETQ. In nucleotides, the CDR3 is TGCGCCAGCAGCTTGGCCGTAGGGGGCAATGAAAAACTGTTTTTT. Translated, it gives CASSLAVGGNEKLFF.